These 25 T cell receptor beta chains originate from one sample sequenced in a study of shared clonotypes between healthy human individuals. Produced via immunoSEQ multiplex PCR; TCRdb's table is partial and in-frame only. There are roughly 850,000 clones in the sample; 90% to 97% occur only once, and under 0.25% lies in the top ten. Naivety among CD8 cells was defined by CD45RO negativity and positive CCR7 selection, thereby excluding terminally differentiated effector memory CD45RA+ cells. The sequenced sample consisted of naive CD8+ T cells sorted from blood. These receptors originate from a man under 40 in good health.

V is TRBV9 and J is TRBJ1-1; D may be TRBD1 (6 bases). Germline V CDR1 and CDR2: SGDLS, YYNGEE. V was shortened by 4 bases and J by 1 base, with 17 bases between the two germline ends. The CDR3 totals 16 residues. CDR3 region: CASSSEGHLTNTEAFF. Written as DNA, the CDR3 is TGTGCCAGCAGCTCCGAGGGACACCTTACGAACACTGAAGCTTTCTTT.

The rearrangement joins TRBV7-6 to TRBJ2-6, with a possible D match to TRBD1 (6 bases). The V end was cut by 5 bases, the J end by 1 base, with 15 bases between. This CDR3 is built from 17 residues. The germline gives CDR1 SGHVS, CDR2 FNYEAQ. CDR3 loop: CASSLRQVTSGANVLTF. DNA of the CDR3: TGTGCCAGCAGCCTAAGACAGGTTACGTCTGGGGCCAACGTCCTGACTTTC.

The genes are TRBV29-1 and TRBJ2-7; 8 bases match TRBD1. Losses at the gene ends were 5 bases for V and 1 base for J; bases not matched to a gene: 7. Germline values: CDR1 SQVTM, CDR2 ANQGSEA. The CDR3 contains 14 residues. The CDR3: CSVSGQEISYEQYF. CDR3 sequence (DNA): TGCAGCGTTTCGGGACAGGAAATTTCCTACGAGCAGTACTTC.

The chain carries TRBV28 and TRBJ1-4, with TRBD1 identical over 7 bases. V shed 5 bases and J 8 bases; nucleotides not matched to a gene: 8. From germline, CDR1 is MDHEN and CDR2 SYDVKM. The CDR3 loop spans 14 amino acids. CDR3 region: CASSHRQGFEKLFF. CDR3 nucleotide sequence: TGTGCCAGCAGTCACCGACAGGGTTTCGAAAAACTGTTTTTT.

V usage is TRBV9 and J usage is TRBJ2-3, with TRBD2 identical over 7 bases. The V gene end was trimmed by 3 bases and the J gene end by 5 bases; junction bases not matched to a gene: 9. The CDR3 has 15 amino acids. In germline, CDR1 is SGDLS, CDR2 YYNGEE. The CDR3 bases are TGTGCCAGCAGCGCTAGCGGACGTAGCGGAGATACGCAGTATTTT. Translated: CASSASGRSGDTQYF.

V gene TRBV7-9 combines with J gene TRBJ1-1; no clear D gene. This CDR3 spans 12 amino acids. V was shortened by 1 base and J by 8 bases, with 8 bases between the two germline ends. CDR1 is SEHNR, CDR2 FQNEAQ, per germline (reference sequence). The CDR3: CASSLDGPEAFF. The DNA of the CDR3 is TGTGCCAGCAGCTTAGATGGCCCAGAAGCTTTCTTT.

The chain carries TRBV7-6 and TRBJ2-5; tentative D call: TRBD1 (6 bases). The CDR3 is 14 amino acids. Germline lookup yields CDR1 SGHVS and CDR2 FNYEAQ. V was cut by 2 bases and J by 2 bases, with 9 bases left in between. CDR3 DNA sequence: TGTGCCAGCAGCTTACGACAGGAGCAAGAGACCCAGTACTTC. Residues: CASSLRQEQETQYF.

V and J are TRBV2 and TRBJ1-1; D is perhaps TRBD1 (5 bases). Trimming pared 2 bases from V and 3 bases from J, leaving 7 bases between. CDR1 and CDR2 from the germline V gene are SNHLY and FYNNEI. The CDR3 covers 13 residues. The CDR3: CASSEWGDTEAFF. The DNA of the CDR3 is TGTGCCAGCAGTGAATGGGGGGACACTGAAGCTTTCTTT.

The chain carries TRBV18 and TRBJ2-1; 7 bases map to TRBD2. The germline V gene has CDR1 KGHSH and CDR2 LQKENI. This CDR3 has 15 amino acids. The J segment lost 4 bases and the V segment lost 4 bases, leaving 7 bases of the junction unmatched. CDR3 region: CASSQVGGAYNEQFF. The CDR3 region has the DNA TGTGCCAGCTCACAAGTGGGAGGGGCTTACAATGAGCAGTTCTTC.

The chain uses TRBV7-9 and TRBJ2-3; D is possibly TRBD2 (5 bases). The germline V gene has CDR1 SEHNR and CDR2 FQNEAQ (reference sequence). V lost 8 bases and J lost 6, with 12 bases in between. CDR3 length equals 12 residues. CDR3 residues: CASGLRGDTQYF. As DNA, the CDR3 is TGTGCCAGCGGGCTTAGAGGGGATACGCAGTATTTT.

This clone was counted once. The gene calls are TRBV13 and TRBJ2-7, with TRBD2 matching over 14 bases. Germline CDR1 and CDR2: PRHDT and FYEKMQ (reference sequence). The V segment lost 1 base and the J segment 4 bases; nucleotides outside the gene matches: 3. This CDR3 has 16 amino acids. CDR3 coding DNA: TGTGCCAGCAGCTTAGAAGGGACTAGCGGGAGTTACGAGCAGTACTTC. Translating it yields CASSLEGTSGSYEQYF.

This clone has just one count. The V gene is TRBV7-8, the J gene TRBJ2-7; TRBD1 matches 7 bases. The CDR3 loop spans 15 amino acids. The V segment lost 1 base and the J segment 5 bases; nucleotides outside the gene matches: 8. Germline CDR1 and CDR2: SGHVS and FQNEAQ. CDR3 bases: TGTGCCAGCAGCTTAGTGACAGGGCGGGCCGACGAGCAGTACTTC. Amino acid sequence: CASSLVTGRADEQYF.

This clone occurred once. V usage is TRBV7-9 and J usage is TRBJ1-1, with a weak D call TRBD1 (5 bases). Germline-derived CDR1 and CDR2 are SEHNR and FQNEAQ (reference sequence). The CDR3 runs 14 residues. Trimming pared 5 bases from V and 4 bases from J, leaving 14 bases between. In nucleotides, the CDR3 is TGTGCCAGCAGCCCCCCTCCCGGGGGCACTGAAGCTTTCTTT. Protein product: CASSPPPGGTEAFF. Together with reference TRBV7-9 and TRBJ1-1, the CDR3 gives the full variable domain: DTGVSQNPRHKITKRGQNVTFRCDPISEHNRLYWYRQTLGQGPEFLTYFQNEAQLEKSRLLSDRFSAERPKGSFSTLEIQRTEQGDSAMYLCASSPPPGGTEAFFGQGTRLTVV.

The chain carries TRBV28 and TRBJ2-2; 11 nucleotides match TRBD1. V gave up 7 bases and J gave up 2 bases; unmatched junction bases: 6. Germline V gene data show CDR1 as MDHEN and CDR2 as SYDVKM. The CDR3 extends over 16 amino acids. The CDR3: CASNGQGAINTGELFF. DNA for the CDR3: TGTGCCAGCAACGGACAGGGGGCAATAAACACCGGGGAGCTGTTTTTT.

About this clone: Other DNA sequences from this sample encode an identical CDR3 as well. The chain links TRBV5-1 to TRBJ2-3; 8 bases fit TRBD1. Germline V lookup: CDR1 SGHRS, CDR2 YFSETQ. J lost 3 bases, V lost 0 bases, and 3 bases had no gene match. The length of the CDR3 is 15 residues. CDR3 bases: TGCGCCAGCAGCTTGGGGACAGGGACGACAGATACGCAGTATTTT. Translating gives CASSLGTGTTDTQYF.

The V and J genes are TRBV4-2 and TRBJ2-1, with TRBD2 matching over 10 bases. The CDR3 runs to 18 residues. Germline trimming cut 0 bases from V and 4 bases from J; bases unmatched to any gene: 9. Germline values: CDR1 LGHNA, CDR2 YNFKEQ. In DNA form, the CDR3 reads TGTGCCAGCAGCCAAGAGGCCTCTAGCGGGAGAAAGTACAATGAGCAGTTCTTC. As protein: CASSQEASSGRKYNEQFF.

This clone was recorded once. The chain joins TRBV27 to TRBJ2-2, with D possibly matching TRBD2 (5 bases). V was trimmed by 7 bases and J by 0 bases, leaving 9 bases between them. The germline V gene has CDR1 MNHEY and CDR2 SMNVEV (reference sequence). This CDR3 has 14 amino acids. CDR3: CASTGRSNTGELFF. The CDR3 nucleotides read TGTGCCAGCACGGGGAGATCGAACACCGGGGAGCTGTTTTTT.

The chain joins TRBV18 to TRBJ2-3; 14 bases match TRBD2. This CDR3 is 15 amino acids long. V shed 6 bases, J shed 6 bases, and the junction held 5 bases outside the gene matches. Germline CDR1 is KGHSH and CDR2 is LQKENI. CDR3 region: CASSGTSGRLDTQYF. CDR3 nucleotide sequence: TGTGCCAGCTCCGGGACTAGCGGGAGACTGGATACGCAGTATTTT.

The rearrangement links TRBV9 to TRBJ2-2; D tentatively fits TRBD1 or TRBD2 (5 bases each). The CDR3 has 12 amino acids. Trimming removed 5 bases from V and 3 bases from J, with 5 bases in between. Germline V gene sequence: CDR1 SGDLS, CDR2 YYNGEE. The CDR3 is CASRGDTGELFF. The CDR3 nucleotides read TGTGCCAGCAGGGGGGACACCGGGGAGCTGTTTTTT.

This clone is a singleton in its sample. The chain joins TRBV6-6 to TRBJ2-1; D not certain. Germline values: CDR1 MNHNY, CDR2 SVGAGI (reference sequence). This CDR3 comprises 16 residues. Trimming took off 5 bases at V and 1 base at J, with 15 bases between the two ends. The CDR3 nucleotides read TGTGCCAGCAGTCTCGGAAGGGATCTGTCCTACAATGAGCAGTTCTTC. It specifies CASSLGRDLSYNEQFF.

Turning to this clone: Other DNA sequences from this sample encode an identical CDR3 as well. This chain links TRBV9 with TRBJ2-7; no firm D call. The germline gives CDR1 SGDLS, CDR2 YYNGEE. This CDR3 has 13 amino acids. V dropped 0 bases and J dropped 1 base, with 5 bases sitting between them. Here the CDR3 DNA reads TGTGCCAGCAGCGTAGTGCCATCCTACGAGCAGTACTTC. Protein product: CASSVVPSYEQYF.

The chain's CDR3 is CASSLLTGSAYEQYF. In nucleotides, the CDR3 is TGTGCCAGCAGCCTACTCACAGGATCCGCCTACGAGCAGTACTTC. This rearrangement joins TRBV11-2 to TRBJ2-7; TRBD1 is a possible D gene (5 bases). This CDR3 region has 15 residues. The V gene's germline CDR1 is SGHAT and CDR2 FQNNGV. V was cut by 5 bases and J by 2 bases, with 16 bases left in between.

Notes on this clone: The identical CDR3 is also encoded by other nucleotide sequences in the sample. This chain connects TRBV18 to TRBJ2-1; the D is unclear. Germline V gene data show CDR1 as KGHSH and CDR2 as LQKENI. This CDR3 region has 18 residues. V lost 1 base and J 2 bases, leaving 18 bases between the germline ends. The DNA of the CDR3 is TGTGCCAGCTCACCACAGCTGCCCCCTAGTGTGCCCTACAATGAGCAGTTCTTC. It is translated as CASSPQLPPSVPYNEQFF.

CDR3 in amino acids: CASSPQGGEQFF. CDR3 nucleotide sequence: TGTGCCAGCAGCCCCCAGGGTGGCGAGCAGTTCTTC. The rearrangement links TRBV11-3 to TRBJ2-1; tentatively, D is TRBD1 (5 bases). The CDR3 is made up of 12 amino acids. V lost 5 bases and J lost 10, with 12 bases in between. Germline CDR1 SGHNT, CDR2 YENEEA.

The rearrangement uses TRBV7-9 and TRBJ1-2; perhaps TRBD1 as D (6 bases). The length of the CDR3 is 15 residues. The ends were cut back, 8 bases at V and 3 bases at J, with 19 bases in the middle. The germline V gene encodes CDR1 SEHNR and CDR2 FQNEAQ (reference sequence). The CDR3 coding sequence is TGTGCCAGCTCCGGTCTGACGGAGGGGGACTATGGCTACACCTTC. It specifies CASSGLTEGDYGYTF.